Listed here are 21 T cell receptor beta chains from one sample, sequenced in a study of T cells after yellow fever vaccination. TCRdb called the 5' RACE reads again in MiXCR, with one record for every CDR3 protein. The sample shows about 96,000 distinct CDR3 sequences, about 8.2% of them seen only once. The specimen comprised CD8+ T cells not binding an NS4B(214-222) dextramer, sorted from PBMCs, sampled approximately 15 days after the first yellow fever vaccination. The receptors were gathered from a man between 18 and 29 years old who received the YFV17D yellow fever vaccine.

This clonotype was seen ten or more times. The V gene is TRBV19, the J gene TRBJ2-2; D not certain. From germline, CDR1 is LNHDA and CDR2 SQIVND (reference sequence). The length of the CDR3 is 14 residues. Trimming took 1 base from V and 4 from J, leaving 7 bases between them. The CDR3 DNA follows: TGTGCCAGTAGTATAGTCTCGAGCACCGGGGAGCTGTTTTTT. Its translation: CASSIVSSTGELFF.

The CDR3 is CATSGVSKEGDTEAFF. In DNA form, the CDR3 reads TGTGCCACCAGTGGGGTATCGAAAGAGGGGGACACTGAAGCTTTCTTT. The V call is TRBV24-1, the J call TRBJ1-1; D perhaps matches TRBD1 (6 bases). CDR1 and CDR2 (germline): KGHDR, SFDVKD. This CDR3 region has 16 residues. V dropped 5 bases and J dropped 3 bases, with 18 bases sitting between them.

This clonotype occurred a few times. The chain employs TRBV7-9 and TRBJ1-1; D ambiguous. Trimming pared 5 bases from V and 10 bases from J, leaving 26 bases between. The CDR3 runs 16 residues. Germline assignment: CDR1 SEHNR and CDR2 FQNEAQ (reference sequence). The CDR3 reads CASSTRTDPGNLGAFF. Written as DNA, the CDR3 is TGTGCCAGCAGCACTCGGACGGACCCAGGTAATCTCGGAGCTTTCTTT.

Turning to this clonotype: This sequence may be a read error, since a much larger clone differs from it by one base. The genes are TRBV6-2 or TRBV6-3 and TRBJ2-7, with TRBD1 matching 8 bases. CDR1 is MNHEY, CDR2 SVGEGT, per germline. The CDR3 sequence is 15 residues long. J was trimmed by 4 bases and V by 6 bases; bases with no gene match: 11. CDR3 in DNA: TGTGCCAGCAGCTACCTCGGACAGGGTGTTTACGAGCAGTACTTC. It codes for CASSYLGQGVYEQYF.

The rearrangement joins TRBV11-2 to TRBJ1-2; D uncertain. Trimming stripped 3 bases from V and 6 bases from J, with 11 bases between. There are 13 residues in the CDR3. Germline CDR1 is SGHAT and CDR2 is FQNNGV. CDR3 protein: CASSLTLWDGYTF. CDR3 in DNA: TGTGCCAGCAGCTTGACACTGTGGGATGGCTACACCTTC.

The chain has TRBV9 and TRBJ1-1; no clear D. The V and J ends lost 0 bases and 0 bases respectively, with 3 bases between them. The CDR3 is 13 residues long. Germline assignment: CDR1 SGDLS and CDR2 YYNGEE. The CDR3 DNA sequence: TGTGCCAGCAGCGTAGTAATGAACACTGAAGCTTTCTTT. This sequence encodes CASSVVMNTEAFF.

In this sample, this clonotype turned up many times. The rearrangement uses TRBV6-5 and TRBJ2-1; D assignment may be TRBD1 or TRBD2 (5 bases each). Per the germline V gene, CDR1 is MNHEY and CDR2 is SVGAGI. The CDR3 spans 15 residues. Trimming removed 2 bases from V and 6 bases from J, with 14 bases in between. In DNA form, the CDR3 reads TGTGCCAGCAGTTACAGCCGACTTGGGGGCAATGAGCAGTTCTTC. This encodes CASSYSRLGGNEQFF.

This clonotype appeared a few times. This chain joins TRBV7-6 and TRBJ2-1; D gene uncertain. The ends were cut back, 5 bases at V and 5 bases at J, with 10 bases in the middle. Germline V gene data show CDR1 as SGHVS and CDR2 as FNYEAQ. This CDR3 spans 13 amino acids. The DNA of the CDR3 is TGTGCCAGCAGCCCGATGGGCCACAATGAGCAGTTCTTC. Translation gives CASSPMGHNEQFF.

The genes are TRBV25-1 and TRBJ2-3, with D unresolved. From germline, CDR1 is MGHDK and CDR2 SYGVNS. CDR3 size: 12 residues. Trimming removed 4 bases from V and 2 bases from J, with 4 bases in between. DNA for the CDR3: TGTGCCAGCAGTGGGATCACAGATACGCAGTATTTT. Its translation is CASSGITDTQYF.

This clonotype was recorded a few times. The chain employs TRBV12-3 or TRBV12-4 and TRBJ2-7; D is unresolved. The CDR3 totals 13 residues. The V end was cut by 3 bases, the J end by 2 bases, with 8 bases between. In DNA, the CDR3 is TGTGCCAGCAGTTTGCGCGTCACCTACGAGCAGTACGTC. Protein: CASSLRVTYEQYV.

This clonotype has only a few counts. This chain links TRBV27 with TRBJ1-4; the D gene is possibly TRBD1 (5 bases). The germline gives CDR1 MNHEY, CDR2 SMNVEV (reference sequence). V was shortened by 8 bases and J by 3 bases, with 22 bases between the two germline ends. This CDR3 is 17 amino acids long. This chain's CDR3 is CASRQRDPRGANEKLFF. CDR3 nucleotides: TGTGCCAGCCGCCAAAGGGACCCCCGGGGCGCTAATGAAAAACTGTTTTTT.

In its sample, this clonotype was seen a few times. J is TRBJ2-7 and V is TRBV13, with no clear D. CDR3 length: 13 residues. The ends were cut back, 5 bases at V and 1 base at J, with 9 bases in the middle. Germline V lookup: CDR1 PRHDT, CDR2 FYEKMQ (reference sequence). The DNA of the CDR3 is TGTGCCAGCAGCCCACTCCAGTCCTACGAGCAGTACTTC. Translated, it gives CASSPLQSYEQYF.

The table lists this clonotype with a few counts. The chain links TRBV6-5 to TRBJ2-2, with 11 bases identical to TRBD2. The CDR3 has 18 residues. Looked up from germline, CDR1 is MNHEY and CDR2 is SVGAGI. The trim removed 2 bases at V and 5 bases at J, leaving 10 bases unmatched. The CDR3 sequence: CASSYPTIAGGHTGELFF. The CDR3 DNA sequence: TGTGCCAGCAGTTACCCTACTATAGCGGGGGGGCATACCGGGGAGCTGTTTTTT.

The V call is TRBV18, the J call TRBJ1-2; TRBD1 matches 8 bases. The germline gives CDR1 KGHSH, CDR2 LQKENI. V lost 4 bases to trimming and J lost 3 bases; unmatched junction nucleotides: 10. This CDR3 has 16 amino acids. The CDR3 reads CASSRAQGDADYGYTF. The CDR3 nucleotides are TGTGCCAGCTCACGGGCACAGGGGGATGCGGACTATGGCTACACCTTC. Full variable domain (rest looked up from reference TRBV18 and TRBJ1-2): NAGVMQNPRHLVRRRGQEARLRCSPMKGHSHVYWYRQLPEEGLKFMVYLQKENIIDESGMPKERFSAEFPKEGPSILRIQQVVRGDSAAYFCASSRAQGDADYGYTFGSGTRLTVV.

This chain connects TRBV29-1 to TRBJ1-4, with D possibly TRBD1 on 5 matching bases. This CDR3 has 11 amino acids. Per the germline V gene, CDR1 is SQVTM and CDR2 is ANQGSEA. V was trimmed by 4 bases and J by 13 bases, leaving 13 bases between them. This chain's CDR3 is CSVVVSGRLFF. CDR3 sequence (DNA): TGCAGCGTTGTCGTGTCAGGGAGACTGTTTTTT.

The J gene is TRBJ1-1, the V gene TRBV6-5; TRBD1 matches at 8 bases. Germline V CDR1 and CDR2: MNHEY, SVGAGI. The junction had 12 bases not matched to a gene; V was cut back by 3 bases and J by 6 bases. This CDR3 comprises 16 residues. This CDR3 reads CASSYRAGQGLPEAFF. As DNA, the CDR3 is TGTGCCAGCAGTTATCGCGCTGGACAGGGTTTGCCTGAAGCTTTCTTT.

This clonotype was found a few times. The genes are TRBV5-1 and TRBJ2-2, with TRBD1 as a possible D gene (5 bases). CDR3 length: 15 amino acids. Trimming shortened V by 4 bases and J by 1 base, and 11 bases separated the two germline ends. Germline CDR1 and CDR2: SGHRS and YFSETQ. The CDR3, as DNA: TGCGCCAGCAGCCCATACGGACAGAACACCGGGGAGCTGTTTTTT. As protein: CASSPYGQNTGELFF.

The sample holds a few counts of this clonotype. The chain links TRBV4-1 to TRBJ1-6; D remains ambiguous. This CDR3 spans 14 amino acids. Germline values: CDR1 MGHRA, CDR2 YSYEKL. V lost 3 bases and J lost 5, with 8 bases in between. The DNA of the CDR3 is TGCGCCAGCAGCCAGGGCGGCAATAATTCACCCCTCCACTTT. It codes for CASSQGGNNSPLHF.

The chain employs TRBV4-1 and TRBJ1-5; 7 nucleotides align to TRBD1. Unmatched junction bases numbered 18, after V lost 4 bases and J lost 0 bases. Germline CDR1 and CDR2: MGHRA and YSYEKL. The CDR3 spans 20 residues. DNA for the CDR3: TGCGCCAGCAGCCCCCTCCCCGGACTGGTTGGGACAGATAGCAATCAGCCCCAGCATTTT. It is translated as CASSPLPGLVGTDSNQPQHF.

The chain couples TRBV3-1 to TRBJ1-1; 7 bases match TRBD1. With V trimmed by 10 bases and J by 3 bases, 14 bases remained unmatched. This CDR3 is built from 15 residues. CDR1 is LGHDT and CDR2 is YNNKEL in the germline V gene (reference sequence). Written as DNA, the CDR3 is TGTGCCACCACCCAAGAACGAGGGGGCTACACTGAAGCTTTCTTT. Translated: CATTQERGGYTEAFF.

This clonotype has just a few counts. The chain employs TRBV4-3 and TRBJ2-1; 8 nucleotides align to TRBD2. The CDR3 length is 18 residues. V lost 3 bases to trimming and J lost 9 bases; unmatched junction nucleotides: 19. Per the germline V gene, CDR1 is LGHNA and CDR2 is YSLEER. CDR3 in amino acids: CASSHPVVGGGGPGEQFF. Written as DNA, the CDR3 is TGCGCCAGCAGCCACCCCGTAGTGGGGGGCGGGGGGCCTGGTGAGCAGTTCTTC.